This entry lists 10 T cell receptor beta chains sequenced from one sample in a study of blood T cells in healthy people across ages (dated by TCRdb to the mid-2010s). Preparation of the library involved 5' RACE. Instrument used: Illumina HiSeq 2500. A second PCR of roughly 6 to 11 cycles was run with a J-beta primer mix and a sample-barcoded 5' primer. TCRdb trimmed the raw reads at Q25, called clones with MiXCR and kept productive beta chains. Identical CDR3 protein sequences are pooled into one entry, listed with their most common genes and DNA. Present in this sample are more than 800,000 distinct CDR3 sequences, more than 25% of which were seen just once. Clones ranked in the top ten supply roughly 17% of the sample. The sequenced sample was blood. The receptors here all came from an elderly woman in good health.

The V and J genes are TRBV20-1 and TRBJ1-4; no definite D call. The CDR3 consists of 14 residues. The germline V and J ends were trimmed by 5 bases and 6 bases, with 16 bases remaining between them. Germline-derived CDR1 and CDR2 are DFQATT and SNEGSKA (reference sequence). CDR3 DNA sequence: TGCAGTGCTGCCGGGCCTCGAGAGTATGAAAAACTGTTTTTT. It codes for CSAAGPREYEKLFF.

There are a few counts of this clonotype. The chain joins TRBV7-2 to TRBJ1-3; D gene unclear. The CDR3 covers 13 residues. CDR1 and CDR2 from the germline V gene are SGHTA and FQGNSA. Trimming removed 2 bases at V and 5 bases at J, with 7 bases between. CDR3 sequence: CASSLIDRNTIYF. In nucleotides, the CDR3 is TGTGCCAGCAGCTTAATCGACCGAAACACCATATATTTT.

Comments on this clonotype: Since a much larger clone is just one base distant, this may be a read error. The CDR3 DNA follows: TGTGCCAGCAGCTTCATTCAGGGCGGTGACTATGGCTACACCTTC. The encoded protein is CASSFIQGGDYGYTF. The genes are TRBV5-5 and TRBJ1-2; possibly TRBD1 for D (5 bases). The germline V and J ends were trimmed by 2 bases and 3 bases, with 14 bases remaining between them. The CDR3 runs 15 residues. Germline lookup yields CDR1 SGHKS and CDR2 YYEKEE (reference sequence).

This clonotype was found many times. The chain recombines TRBV7-2 with TRBJ1-2, with 9 bases that match TRBD1. Trimming removed 5 bases from V and 4 bases from J; junction bases left unmatched: 8. CDR3 length: 15 amino acids. CDR1 SGHTA and CDR2 FQGNSA come from the germline V gene. The CDR3 bases are TGTGCCAGCAGCCCCGCCGGGACAGGGTTCTATGGCTACACCTTC. Translating it yields CASSPAGTGFYGYTF.

This clonotype was seen at least ten times. The chain combines TRBV6-5 with TRBJ2-5; D is undetermined. Germline CDR1 and CDR2: MNHEY and SVGAGI. V lost 0 bases to trimming and J lost 3 bases, with 23 bases between them. The CDR3 is 19 residues long. In nucleotides, the CDR3 is TGTGCCAGCAGTTACTCTCCCGTTCGGAGTTTCGGCCTCGAAGAGACCCAGTACTTC. This sequence encodes CASSYSPVRSFGLEETQYF.

V gene TRBV20-1 combines with J gene TRBJ2-7; 8 nucleotides align to TRBD1. J lost 6 bases, V lost 6 bases, and 10 bases had no gene match. The CDR3 sequence is 13 residues long. In germline, CDR1 is DFQATT, CDR2 SNEGSKA (reference sequence). DNA of the CDR3: TGCAGTGCGTTGGGACAGGCGGTGGGCGAGCAGTACTTC. As protein: CSALGQAVGEQYF.

The rearrangement links TRBV6-1 to TRBJ1-5; 7 nucleotides match TRBD1. The V gene end was trimmed by 6 bases and the J gene end by 0 bases; junction bases not matched to a gene: 11. Per germline, CDR1 MNHNS and CDR2 SASEGT. This CDR3 is 17 amino acids long. The CDR3 DNA is TGTGCCAGCAGAGTCCTCTGGGACAGACATAGCAATCAGCCCCAGCATTTT. This sequence encodes CASRVLWDRHSNQPQHF.

The rearrangement uses TRBV5-1 and TRBJ1-5; 9 nucleotides align to TRBD1. The CDR3 runs 15 residues. Trimming removed 4 bases from V and 2 bases from J; junction bases left unmatched: 4. Germline CDR1 is SGHRS and CDR2 is YFSETQ. The CDR3 protein is CASSVWTGGNQPQHF. In nucleotides, the CDR3 is TGCGCCAGCAGCGTATGGACAGGGGGCAATCAGCCCCAGCATTTT.

The chain has TRBV7-2 and TRBJ2-3, with 7 bases fitting TRBD1. V gave up 3 bases and J gave up 5 bases; unmatched junction bases: 11. In germline, CDR1 is SGHTA, CDR2 FQGNSA. The CDR3 contains 16 residues. CDR3 in DNA: TGTGCCAGCAGCTTGGAAGGGACAGTCCCTGGAGATACGCAGTATTTT. Its translation is CASSLEGTVPGDTQYF.

This clonotype has only a few counts. The chain employs TRBV27 and TRBJ2-7; 10 bases line up with TRBD2. The ends lost 6 bases at V and 0 bases at J; junction bases unmatched: 11. CDR1 MNHEY and CDR2 SMNVEV come from the germline V gene (reference sequence). The CDR3 loop spans 17 amino acids. This CDR3 is CASSSSGGLSSSYEQYF. In DNA, the CDR3 is TGTGCCAGCAGCTCTAGCGGGGGCCTTTCTAGCTCCTACGAGCAGTACTTC.